This T cell receptor beta chain was recorded in a study of T cells in localized non-small cell lung cancer. Study-wide results and limits: The study detected a median around 61 of the top 100 tumor clones in adjacent lung.

About this clone itself: The antigen remains unidentified.

The repertoire was sequenced with immunoSEQ multiplex PCR; TCRdb's copy has only in-frame clones and lacks some. Of fewer than 40,000 clones listed, about 90% are singletons. The CDR3 is 15 amino acids. CDR1 is LNHDA and CDR2 is SQIVND in the germline V gene (reference sequence). The junction had 5 bases not matched to a gene; V was cut back by 4 bases and J by 2 bases. The rearrangement links TRBV19 to TRBJ2-1; TRBD2 agrees at 7 bases. The specimen was peripheral blood mononuclear cells, collected before any cancer treatment. The clonotype was recovered from a man between 40 and 69 years old with stage III lung adenocarcinoma. The CDR3 is CASSTPGRAYNEQFF. The DNA of the CDR3 is TGTGCCAGTAGTACCCCAGGGAGGGCCTACAATGAGCAGTTCTTC.